Listed here are 20 T cell receptor beta chains from one sample, sequenced in a study of blood T cell repertoires in COVID-19. Clones were sequenced by immunoSEQ multiplex PCR, and TCRdb holds only the in-frame ones, with some missing. The data show just over 350,000 clones, with about 90% seen just once and 2.5% to 3% held by the top ten. The sample comprised PBMCs or T cells enriched from blood (not recorded which). The receptors were sampled from a woman aged 25-40 years who had recovered from COVID-19.

The chain has TRBV4-2 and TRBJ1-6, with D possibly matching TRBD1 (5 bases). In germline, CDR1 is LGHNA, CDR2 YNFKEQ. The germline V and J ends were trimmed by 4 bases and 10 bases, with 17 bases remaining between them. The CDR3 consists of 15 residues. CDR3 sequence: CASSRPMGGVSPLHF. CDR3 nucleotides: TGTGCCAGCAGCCGCCCGATGGGGGGGGTGTCACCCCTCCACTTT.

V usage is TRBV5-1 and J usage is TRBJ2-7; TRBD2 aligns across 8 bases. Trimming removed 5 bases from V and 0 bases from J; junction bases left unmatched: 4. Germline V gene lookup returns CDR1 SGHRS and CDR2 YFSETQ. The CDR3 length is 14 residues. The CDR3 here is CASSRTSSSYEQYF. The CDR3 DNA reads TGCGCCAGCAGTAGGACTAGCTCCTCCTACGAGCAGTACTTC. Full variable domain (outside the CDR3, taken from reference TRBV5-1 and TRBJ2-7): KAGVTQTPRYLIKTRGQQVTLSCSPISGHRSVSWYQQTPGQGLQFLFEYFSETQRNKGNFPGRFSGRQFSNSRSEMNVSTLELGDSALYLCASSRTSSSYEQYFGPGTRLTVT.

V gene TRBV6-5 combines with J gene TRBJ2-1, with 11 positions matching TRBD2. The CDR3 is 15 amino acids. Unmatched junction bases numbered 8, after V lost 8 bases and J lost 5 bases. Germline V gives CDR1 MNHEY, CDR2 SVGAGI. CDR3 nucleotides: TGTGCCAGCGGCAGACTAGCGGGAACCAACAATGAGCAGTTCTTC. Translation gives CASGRLAGTNNEQFF.

The chain recombines TRBV27 with TRBJ2-4, with a tentative D call TRBD1 (6 bases). The V gene lost 3 bases and the J gene lost 6 bases, with 12 bases spanning the gap. The CDR3 sequence is 14 residues long. Per germline, CDR1 MNHEY and CDR2 SMNVEV (reference sequence). CDR3 sequence (DNA): TGTGCCAGCAGTTTGTCAGGGGCAGGAAACATTCAGTACTTC. The encoded protein is CASSLSGAGNIQYF.

The chain combines TRBV18 with TRBJ1-1, with D maybe TRBD1 (5 bases). The CDR3 loop spans 13 amino acids. Germline V gene lookup returns CDR1 KGHSH and CDR2 LQKENI. V lost 3 bases and J 5 bases, leaving 10 bases between the germline ends. The CDR3 is CASSPVGRTEAFF. CDR3 bases: TGTGCCAGCTCACCGGTGGGGCGGACTGAAGCTTTCTTT.

The rearrangement links TRBV4-2 to TRBJ2-1, with a weak D call TRBD1 (6 bases). CDR1 is LGHNA and CDR2 is YNFKEQ in the germline V gene. Between the trimmed V and J ends, which lost 1 base and 5 bases, there was a span of 12 bases. The CDR3 is 15 amino acids. CDR3 protein: CASSQGPTGNNEQFF. DNA of the CDR3: TGTGCCAGCAGCCAAGGCCCTACAGGGAACAATGAGCAGTTCTTC.

The rearrangement uses TRBV28 and TRBJ1-1; TRBD1 aligns across 10 bases. The junction had 5 bases not matched to a gene; V was cut back by 8 bases and J by 5 bases. The CDR3 covers 13 residues. Germline V lookup: CDR1 MDHEN, CDR2 SYDVKM. The chain's CDR3 is CASRGQGGTEAFF. In DNA form, the CDR3 reads TGTGCCAGCCGAGGACAGGGGGGAACTGAAGCTTTCTTT.

This rearrangement joins TRBV29-1 to TRBJ2-1, with 8 bases that match TRBD1. The V gene end was trimmed by 7 bases and the J gene end by 3 bases; junction bases not matched to a gene: 5. The length of the CDR3 is 13 residues. Per germline, CDR1 SQVTM and CDR2 ANQGSEA. Written as DNA, the CDR3 is TGCAGCGCCGTGGGGACAGGCTACAATGAGCAGTTCTTC. As protein: CSAVGTGYNEQFF.

This chain links TRBV18 with TRBJ1-5; no clear D. There are 16 residues in the CDR3. Germline V gene lookup returns CDR1 KGHSH and CDR2 LQKENI. V gave up 2 bases and J gave up 3 bases, with 14 bases separating them. The CDR3 bases are TGTGCCAGCTCACCAGAGGGAGGGAGGCACAATCAGCCCCAGCATTTT. The encoded protein is CASSPEGGRHNQPQHF.

This chain uses TRBV7-8 with TRBJ1-4; D call uncertain. The CDR3 contains 18 residues. Between the trimmed V and J ends, which lost 1 base and 0 bases, there was a span of 15 bases. Germline lookup yields CDR1 SGHVS and CDR2 FQNEAQ. CDR3 sequence reads: CASSLVLRVTATNEKLFF. The CDR3 DNA reads TGTGCCAGCAGCTTAGTTCTTCGGGTTACTGCAACTAATGAAAAACTGTTTTTT. The full variable domain, its missing parts supplied by reference TRBV7-8 and TRBJ1-4, is GAGVSQSPRYKVAKRGQDVALRCDPISGHVSLFWYQQALGQGPEFLTYFQNEAQLDKSGLPSDRFFAERPEGSVSTLKIQRTQQEDSAVYLCASSLVLRVTATNEKLFFGSGTQLSVL.

This chain uses TRBV2 with TRBJ2-7; 11 nucleotides agree with TRBD2. V lost 5 bases to trimming and J lost 2 bases; unmatched junction nucleotides: 8. Germline assignment: CDR1 SNHLY and CDR2 FYNNEI. This CDR3 has 16 residues. In DNA, the CDR3 is TGTGCCAGCAGTTACACTAGCGGGGGATCTCCCTACGAGCAGTACTTC. Amino acids: CASSYTSGGSPYEQYF.

The chain recombines TRBV9 with TRBJ1-2; D is undetermined. Germline CDR1 is SGDLS and CDR2 is YYNGEE. V was pared by 0 bases and J by 4 bases, with 13 bases between. This CDR3 comprises 15 residues. The CDR3 DNA sequence: TGTGCCAGCAGCGTAGGATCCGGACTTGGCTATGGCTACACCTTC. It codes for CASSVGSGLGYGYTF.

The rearrangement links TRBV28 to TRBJ2-3; 9 bases line up with TRBD2. CDR1 and CDR2 (germline): MDHEN, SYDVKM. After removal of 4 bases from V and 4 bases from J, the junction contained 3 bases not matched to a gene. This CDR3 has 14 residues. CDR3 in DNA: TGTGCCAGCAGTTATAGCGGGAGACCAGATACGCAGTATTTT. This translates into CASSYSGRPDTQYF.

This sequence joins TRBV14 and TRBJ2-1; D perhaps matches TRBD1 (6 bases). CDR1 is SGHDN and CDR2 is FVKESK in the germline V gene. The CDR3 consists of 17 residues. Trimming shortened V by 1 base and J by 2 bases, and 15 bases separated the two germline ends. The CDR3 nucleotides are TGTGCCAGCAGCCAAGTGAGGCAGGGGAAAGCCTACAATGAGCAGTTCTTC. Protein: CASSQVRQGKAYNEQFF.

The V gene is TRBV5-1, the J gene TRBJ2-2; TRBD2 matches 7 bases. The CDR3 runs 16 residues. The trim removed 0 bases at V and 2 bases at J, leaving 4 bases unmatched. From germline, CDR1 is SGHRS and CDR2 YFSETQ. CDR3 region: CASSLDTSANTGELFF. The CDR3 nucleotides read TGCGCCAGCAGCTTGGATACTAGCGCAAACACCGGGGAGCTGTTTTTT.

A remark on this clone: At the DNA level, this CDR3 is encoded by other sequences in the same sample as well. The genes are TRBV12-3 or TRBV12-4 and TRBJ2-1, with D unclear. This CDR3 has 13 residues. V was trimmed by 5 bases and J by 0 bases, leaving 5 bases between them. In DNA, the CDR3 is TGTGCCAGCAGTCCCAGCTCCTACAATGAGCAGTTCTTC. Translation gives CASSPSSYNEQFF.

CDR3 region: CASSLTGLYQPQHF. Written as DNA, the CDR3 is TGTGCCAGCAGCCTAACAGGGCTCTATCAGCCCCAGCATTTT. The chain combines TRBV5-8 with TRBJ1-5; a possible D gene is TRBD1 (6 bases). CDR1 and CDR2 from the germline V gene are SGHTS and YDEGEE. The ends were cut back, 4 bases at V and 5 bases at J, with 13 bases in the middle. The CDR3 has 14 amino acids.

The table lists this clone with a few counts. The chain employs TRBV6-6 and TRBJ1-1, with 9 bases that match TRBD1. The J segment lost 1 base and the V segment lost 6 bases, leaving 9 bases of the junction unmatched. CDR1 and CDR2 from the germline V gene are MNHNY and SVGAGI (reference sequence). This CDR3 region has 16 residues. CDR3 region: CASSPGQGRGNTEAFF. CDR3 bases: TGTGCCAGCAGCCCAGGACAGGGGCGGGGGAACACTGAAGCTTTCTTT.

V is TRBV19 and J is TRBJ2-2, with a possible D match to TRBD2 (5 bases). Germline loops: CDR1 LNHDA, CDR2 SQIVND (reference sequence). The V end was cut by 3 bases, the J end by 14 bases, with 13 bases between. CDR3 size: 12 residues. The CDR3 DNA reads as TGTGCCAGTAGTATGGGTTTTGGGAGACTGTTTTTT. Translation: CASSMGFGRLFF.

The rearrangement joins TRBV2 to TRBJ1-2; 9 positions agree with TRBD1. V dropped 8 bases and J dropped 0; count of bases not matched to a gene: 7. This CDR3 comprises 15 residues. CDR1 is SNHLY and CDR2 is FYNNEI in the germline V gene. CDR3 residues: CASVTGGEANYGYTF. In DNA form, the CDR3 reads TGTGCCAGCGTCACAGGGGGCGAAGCTAACTATGGCTACACCTTC.